This passage covers 22 T cell receptor beta chains from one sample sequenced in a study of blood T cells in healthy people across ages (dated by TCRdb to about 2015). The library was obtained by 5' RACE. Sequencing took place on an Illumina HiSeq 2500. A second PCR of about 6 to 11 cycles was run with a J-beta primer mix and a sample-barcoded 5' primer. TCRdb reprocessing: public reads trimmed at Q25 with fastp, clones called with MiXCR, in-frame beta chains kept. Rows merge per CDR3 protein into single entries with the most common DNA and genes. The sample table contains some 750,000 distinct CDR3 sequences; only one count was recorded for 20% to 25% of them. Of the sample, about 20% is held by the ten largest clones. Specimen: blood. All receptors derive from a man between 65 and 85 years old in good health.

This clonotype was seen only a few times. The J gene is TRBJ2-5, the V gene TRBV20-1, with TRBD2 matching over 12 bases. The J call may be faulty, since TRBJ2-1 better matches the DNA end. Germline assignment: CDR1 DFQATT and CDR2 SNEGSKA (reference sequence). The CDR3 totals 14 residues. The CDR3 reads CSAVASGGAGEQFF. CDR3 sequence (DNA): TGCAGTGCAGTCGCTAGCGGGGGGGCCGGTGAGCAGTTCTTC.

V and J are TRBV3-1 and TRBJ2-1; D is possibly TRBD2 (6 bases). The V end was cut by 4 bases, the J end by 2 bases, with 15 bases between. This CDR3 spans 16 amino acids. The V gene's germline CDR1 is LGHDT and CDR2 YNNKEL (reference sequence). The CDR3 sequence is CASSLGAAGTYNEQFF. Written as DNA, the CDR3 is TGTGCCAGCAGCCTCGGCGCGGCGGGGACCTACAATGAGCAGTTCTTC.

This chain uses TRBV29-1 with TRBJ2-7; 7 positions match TRBD1. The J call may be incorrect, as the DNA end agrees better with TRBJ2-5. Germline CDR1 reads SQVTM; CDR2 reads ANQGSEA. This CDR3 has 14 amino acids. CDR3 in amino acids: CSVGKGAVLETQYF. The CDR3 DNA reads as TGCAGCGTTGGAAAGGGGGCGGTTTTGGAGACCCAGTACTTC.

This clonotype was seen a few times. V usage is TRBV12-3 or TRBV12-4 and J usage is TRBJ2-1, with 7 bases fitting TRBD2. V shed 6 bases, J shed 5 bases, and the junction held 10 bases outside the gene matches. The CDR3 covers 15 residues. CDR3 amino acids: CASSPSTGGHNEQFF. CDR3 bases: TGTGCCAGCAGCCCATCGACGGGGGGACACAATGAGCAGTTCTTC.

This clonotype came up a few times. The J gene is TRBJ2-7, the V gene TRBV20-1; 7 positions agree with TRBD1. Germline trimming cut 5 bases from V and 5 bases from J; bases unmatched to any gene: 9. The germline V gene encodes CDR1 DFQATT and CDR2 SNEGSKA (reference sequence). The CDR3 has 13 amino acids. The CDR3 loop reads CSAPRTGSHEQYF. CDR3 nucleotides: TGCAGTGCTCCCCGGACAGGAAGCCACGAGCAGTACTTC.

The rearrangement links TRBV24-1 to TRBJ1-2; D uncertain. The CDR3 loop spans 12 amino acids. The V gene's germline CDR1 is KGHDR and CDR2 SFDVKD. Deletions cut 3 bases from V and 8 bases from J, with 9 bases between. The CDR3 loop reads CATSDRRRGYTF. The CDR3 nucleotides read TGTGCCACCAGTGATCGACGCCGGGGCTACACCTTC.

This clonotype appeared a few times. The CDR3 loop is CASSQYRDGNNEQFF. The DNA of the CDR3 is TGTGCCAGCAGCCAATACCGGGATGGCAACAATGAGCAGTTCTTC. The gene calls are TRBV3-1 and TRBJ2-1; the D gene is possibly TRBD2 (5 bases). CDR3 length: 15 amino acids. V lost 2 bases and J lost 5, with 13 bases in between. CDR1 is LGHDT and CDR2 is YNNKEL in the germline V gene (reference sequence).

This clonotype was detected only a few times. This chain connects TRBV9 to TRBJ2-1, with D possibly being TRBD2 (6 bases). With 5 bases removed from V and 1 base from J, the gap between germline ends came to 16 bases. Looked up from germline, CDR1 is SGDLS and CDR2 is YYNGEE. This CDR3 has 16 residues. The CDR3 DNA follows: TGTGCCAGCAGTGCTCGACTAGACATATCCTACAATGAGCAGTTCTTC. The encoded protein is CASSARLDISYNEQFF. Full variable domain (remainder filled in from reference TRBV9 and TRBJ2-1): DSGVTQTPKHLITATGQRVTLRCSPRSGDLSVYWYQQSLDQGLQFLIQYYNGEERAKGNILERFSAQQFPDLHSELNLSSLELGDSALYFCASSARLDISYNEQFFGPGTRLTVL.

A few counts support this clonotype. The V and J genes are TRBV29-1 and TRBJ1-4, with D possibly TRBD1 on 5 matching bases. The CDR3 is 13 amino acids. Trimming pared 6 bases from V and 10 bases from J, leaving 18 bases between. CDR1 is SQVTM and CDR2 is ANQGSEA in the germline V gene. CDR3 coding DNA: TGCAGCGTCCTGGTCCAGGGCGCGGGAAAACTGTTTTTT. Translated, it gives CSVLVQGAGKLFF.

This clonotype was observed a few times. The V gene is TRBV12-3 or TRBV12-4, the J gene TRBJ1-4, with D unresolved. V was cut by 3 bases and J by 6 bases, with 8 bases left in between. The CDR3 extends over 13 amino acids. The CDR3 reads CASSFVPDEKLFF. CDR3 DNA: TGTGCCAGCAGTTTCGTACCCGATGAAAAACTGTTTTTT.

As for this clonotype: The conserved phenylalanine or tryptophan normally closing the CDR3 is absent here, so this likely arose from a read error. The gene calls are TRBV29-1 and TRBJ1-1; a weak D match, TRBD1 (5 bases). CDR1 is SQVTM and CDR2 is ANQGSEA in the germline V gene. The ends were cut back, 4 bases at V and 6 bases at J, with 12 bases in the middle. The CDR3 spans 12 residues. The CDR3 nucleotides read TGCAGCGTTGGGGGCAGGGTTTCTGAAGCTTTCCTT. Protein: CSVGGRVSEAFL.

This clonotype was detected only a few times. This rearrangement joins TRBV7-9 to TRBJ1-3; D gene unclear. Germline CDR1 and CDR2: SEHNR and FQNEAQ (reference sequence). The CDR3 consists of 14 residues. Trimming removed 3 bases at V and 6 bases at J, with 12 bases between. In nucleotides, the CDR3 is TGTGCCAGCAGCTTGACCAGCCGTCTAAACACCATATATTTT. This sequence encodes CASSLTSRLNTIYF.

The chain couples TRBV29-1 to TRBJ1-2; 9 bases match TRBD1. The trim removed 1 base at V and 8 bases at J, leaving 8 bases unmatched. Germline assignment: CDR1 SQVTM and CDR2 ANQGSEA. CDR3 length equals 14 residues. CDR3 residues: CSVEGTGGASGYTF. As DNA, the CDR3 is TGCAGCGTTGAAGGTACAGGGGGCGCTTCGGGCTACACCTTC.

A remark on this clonotype: Compared with germline, one end of the junction differs, possibly owing to a read error. The genes are TRBV15 and TRBJ1-1; D call uncertain. Germline loops: CDR1 LNHNV, CDR2 YYDKDF (reference sequence). This CDR3 is 15 amino acids long. The CDR3 loop is CATSRDVGRATETFF. CDR3 bases: TGTGCCACCAGCAGAGATGTGGGTAGGGCCACTGAAACTTTCTTT.

This rearrangement joins TRBV18 to TRBJ1-4, with D perhaps matching TRBD1 (5 bases). Germline V gene data show CDR1 as KGHSH and CDR2 as LQKENI. There are 16 residues in the CDR3. Trimming left V 4 bases short and J 0 bases short, with 12 bases between. CDR3 sequence reads: CASSRQGRATNEKLFF. In nucleotides, the CDR3 is TGTGCCAGCTCACGGCAGGGACGCGCAACTAATGAAAAACTGTTTTTT.

This clonotype came up many times. The rearrangement joins TRBV19 to TRBJ2-3; 9 nucleotides align to TRBD2. Losses at the gene ends were 2 bases for V and 4 bases for J; bases not matched to a gene: 4. Germline CDR1 is LNHDA and CDR2 is SQIVND (reference sequence). The CDR3 is 15 amino acids. In DNA form, the CDR3 reads TGTGCCAGTAGTATATTTGGGACTAGCCCAGATACGCAGTATTTT. Translating it yields CASSIFGTSPDTQYF.

This clonotype was observed at least ten times. CDR3 in amino acids: CASSEVGYSPLHF. The CDR3 DNA reads TGTGCCAGCAGTGAAGTAGGGTACTCACCCCTCCACTTT. V is TRBV2 and J is TRBJ1-6; no firm D call. The CDR3 is 13 amino acids. Germline lookup yields CDR1 SNHLY and CDR2 FYNNEI. V lost 1 base, J lost 10 bases, and 8 bases lay in between.

The V gene is TRBV5-1, the J gene TRBJ2-3; D gene ambiguous. Germline CDR1 and CDR2: SGHRS and YFSETQ. The CDR3 extends over 12 amino acids. V shed 5 bases and J shed 2 bases, with 6 bases lying between them. CDR3 nucleotide sequence: TGCGCCAGCAGTGCAGTCACAGATACGCAGTATTTT. Protein product: CASSAVTDTQYF.

This clonotype came up a few times. The rearrangement joins TRBV12-3 or TRBV12-4 to TRBJ1-1; 8 bases align to TRBD1. The CDR3 extends over 13 amino acids. V lost 7 bases and J lost 3; bases outside the gene matches: 4. In DNA, the CDR3 is TGTGCCAGCACCGACAGGGGTCACACTGAAGCTTTCTTT. This translates into CASTDRGHTEAFF.

The V call is TRBV14, the J call TRBJ1-1; 7 bases line up with TRBD1. The CDR3 is made up of 12 amino acids. The V gene's germline CDR1 is SGHDN and CDR2 FVKESK. V was pared by 3 bases and J by 11 bases, with 6 bases of the junction left unmatched. The CDR3 coding sequence is TGTGCCAGCAGCCATTTTGACAGGGCGGCTTTCTTT. Translating gives CASSHFDRAAFF.

The CDR3 DNA is TGTGCCAGCCTAGGTGAGGCTGCCACCGTTCTAGATCACAATGAGCAGTTCTTC. Residues: CASLGEAATVLDHNEQFF. The chain combines TRBV7-9 with TRBJ2-1, with D hard to call. The CDR3 is made up of 18 amino acids. Trimming shortened V by 8 bases and J by 5 bases, and 28 bases separated the two germline ends. The germline V gene encodes CDR1 SEHNR and CDR2 FQNEAQ (reference sequence).

This clonotype was seen many times. The V call is TRBV6-4, the J call TRBJ2-1, with 10 bases fitting TRBD2. The germline V gene encodes CDR1 MRHNA and CDR2 SNTAGT. The J segment lost 2 bases and the V segment lost 5 bases, leaving 3 bases of the junction unmatched. This CDR3 contains 15 residues. In DNA form, the CDR3 reads TGTGCCAGCAGTAAACTAGCGGGAACCTACAATGAGCAGTTCTTC. Protein product: CASSKLAGTYNEQFF.